This TCR beta chain was recorded in a study of Graves' ophthalmopathy and Graves' hyperthyroidism. For the study at large: Before any treatment was given, at initial diagnosis, peripheral blood was collected.

This CDR3 has 14 residues. Per germline, CDR1 SGHTA and CDR2 FQGNSA. Beta-chain TCR CDR3 regions were amplified from RNA transcripts. RT-PCR with HTBI primers came first, then second-round multiplex PCR. TCRdb re-analysed the multiplex PCR reads in MiXCR, keeping a single row per CDR3 protein. The repertoire holds roughly 51,000 distinct CDR3 sequences, 50% to 65% seen once, with around 23% in the top ten. PBMCs were obtained from about 10 ml of fresh peripheral blood. With respect to this clonotype: Antigen: not known. Sequence at one end of the junction differs from germline and may be a read error.

Study-level results: The majority of expanded thyroid clonotypes above 0.001 frequency also occurred in blood.

The V gene is TRBV7-2, the J gene TRBJ2-5, with D tentatively TRBD2 (7 bases). The sequenced material came from peripheral blood. This TCR was sampled from an adult man with Graves' ophthalmopathy. DNA for the CDR3: TGTGCCAGCCGAGGGGGGGTGTACCAAGAGACCCGGTACTTC. Protein sequence: CASRGGVYQETRYF.